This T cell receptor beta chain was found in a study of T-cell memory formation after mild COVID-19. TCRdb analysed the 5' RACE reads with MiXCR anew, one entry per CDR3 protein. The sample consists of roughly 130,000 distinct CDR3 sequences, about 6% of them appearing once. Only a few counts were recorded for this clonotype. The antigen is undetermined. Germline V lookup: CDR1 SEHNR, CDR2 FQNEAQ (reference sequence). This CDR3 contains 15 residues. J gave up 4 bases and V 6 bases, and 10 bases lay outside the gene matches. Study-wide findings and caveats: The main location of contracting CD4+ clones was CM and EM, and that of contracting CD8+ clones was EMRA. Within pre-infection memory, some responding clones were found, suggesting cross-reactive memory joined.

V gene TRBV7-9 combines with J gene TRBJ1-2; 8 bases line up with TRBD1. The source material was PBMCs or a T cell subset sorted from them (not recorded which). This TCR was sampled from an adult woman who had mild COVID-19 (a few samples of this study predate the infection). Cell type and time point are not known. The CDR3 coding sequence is TGTGCCAGCAGTCAAGCGACAGGGGTCGGCTATGGCTACACCTTC. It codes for CASSQATGVGYGYTF.